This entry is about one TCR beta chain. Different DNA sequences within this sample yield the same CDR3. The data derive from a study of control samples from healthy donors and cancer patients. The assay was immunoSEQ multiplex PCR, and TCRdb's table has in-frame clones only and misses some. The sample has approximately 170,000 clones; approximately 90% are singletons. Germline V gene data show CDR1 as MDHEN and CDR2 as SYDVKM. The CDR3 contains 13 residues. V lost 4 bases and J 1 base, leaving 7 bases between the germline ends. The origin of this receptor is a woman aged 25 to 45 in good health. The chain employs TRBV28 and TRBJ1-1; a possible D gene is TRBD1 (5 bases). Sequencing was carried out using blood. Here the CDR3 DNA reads TGTGCCAGCAGTTCAGGGCCGAACACTGAAGCTTTCTTT. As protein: CASSSGPNTEAFF.